This TCR beta chain emerged from a study of blood T cells in healthy people across ages. Whole-study findings and limits: When one million T cells were used, diversity estimates were thought to be underestimates. More naive CD4+ cells and higher diversity were found in long-lived than in aged donors.

Total RNA amounts of at least 5 micrograms were extracted per sample. Germline CDR1 SGHNT, CDR2 YYREEE (reference sequence). The CDR3 is 14 amino acids. Between the trimmed V and J ends, which lost 6 bases and 2 bases, there was a span of 12 bases. Of note for this clonotype: Antigen unknown.

Primers used in a second PCR of roughly 6 to 11 cycles were a sample-barcoded 5' primer and a J-beta primer mix. From each sample, at least 3 million paired-end reads containing CDR3 were obtained. TCRdb fed the 5' RACE reads into MiXCR, producing one record per CDR3 protein. This table has over a million distinct CDR3 sequences, 42% appearing once. The sequenced material came from blood. The TCR sequence derives from a young woman in good health. V usage is TRBV5-4 and J usage is TRBJ2-1; D is tentatively TRBD1 or TRBD2 (7 bases each). The CDR3 here is CASKRDSAYNEQFF. The CDR3 nucleotides are TGTGCCAGCAAGCGGGACAGTGCCTACAATGAGCAGTTCTTC.